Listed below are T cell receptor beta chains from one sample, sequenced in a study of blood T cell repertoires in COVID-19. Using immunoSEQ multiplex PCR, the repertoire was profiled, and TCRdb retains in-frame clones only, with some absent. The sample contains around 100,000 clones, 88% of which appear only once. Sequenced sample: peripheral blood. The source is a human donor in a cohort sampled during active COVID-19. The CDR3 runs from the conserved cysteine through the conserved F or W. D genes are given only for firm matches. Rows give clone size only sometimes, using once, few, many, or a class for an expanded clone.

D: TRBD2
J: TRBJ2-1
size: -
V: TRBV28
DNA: TGTGCCAGCACCGGACTAGCGGGAGGGCCTTACAATGAGCAGTTCTTC
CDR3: CASTGLAGGPYNEQFF

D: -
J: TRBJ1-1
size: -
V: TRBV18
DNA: TGTGCCAGCTCAACAGGAGCCCTAGATGAAGCTTTCTTT
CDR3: CASSTGALDEAFF

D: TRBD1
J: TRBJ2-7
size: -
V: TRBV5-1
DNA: TGCGCCAGCAGCTCCGGGACAGGACGTTACGAGCAGTACTTC
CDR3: CASSSGTGRYEQYF

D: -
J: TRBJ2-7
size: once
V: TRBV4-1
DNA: TGCGCCAGCAGCCATTACAGTGGGGCTTCCTACGAGCAGTACTTC
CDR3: CASSHYSGASYEQYF

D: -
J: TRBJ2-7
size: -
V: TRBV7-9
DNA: TGTGCCAGCAGCTATTTGTCAGGGCGGCTCTACGAGCAGTACTTC
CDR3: CASSYLSGRLYEQYF

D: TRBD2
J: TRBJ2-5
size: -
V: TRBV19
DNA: TGTGCCAGTAGTATCAACTTGGCTAGCGGAAAAGAGACCCAGTACTTC
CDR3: CASSINLASGKETQYF

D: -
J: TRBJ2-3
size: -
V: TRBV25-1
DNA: TGTGCCAGCAGTGAATTAGTAGATACGCAGTATTTT
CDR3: CASSELVDTQYF

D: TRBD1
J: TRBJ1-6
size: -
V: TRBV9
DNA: TGTGCCAGCAGCGCTACAGGGGCCAATTCACCCCTCCACTTT
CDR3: CASSATGANSPLHF

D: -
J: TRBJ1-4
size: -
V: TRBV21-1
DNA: TGTGCCAGCTGCCAGGGGCGCCCCTGGGAAAAACTGTTTTTT
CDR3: CASCQGRPWEKLFF

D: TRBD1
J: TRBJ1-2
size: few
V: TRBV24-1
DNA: TGTGCCACCAGTGATTCCAGGACAGGGGGAGGCTACACCTTC
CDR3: CATSDSRTGGGYTF

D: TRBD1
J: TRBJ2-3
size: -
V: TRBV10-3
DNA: TGTGCCATCAGTGGGTCAGGGGGTACAGATACGCAGTATTTT
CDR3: CAISGSGGTDTQYF

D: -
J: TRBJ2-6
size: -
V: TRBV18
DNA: TGTGCCAGCTCACCACCGGGTTCCAAGTCAGGGGTCGGGGCCAACGTCCTGACTTTC
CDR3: CASSPPGSKSGVGANVLTF

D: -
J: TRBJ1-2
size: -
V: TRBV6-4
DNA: TGTGCCAGCAGTGACGCCGGAGCGGCAGGAAACTATGGCTACACCTTC
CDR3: CASSDAGAAGNYGYTF

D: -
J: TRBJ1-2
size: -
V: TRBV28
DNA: TGTGCCACATACTCGCCTAACTATGGCTACACCTTC
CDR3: CATYSPNYGYTF

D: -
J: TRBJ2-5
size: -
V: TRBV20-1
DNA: TGCAGTGCTAGATACGGGGAGACCCAGTACTTC
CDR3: CSARYGETQYF

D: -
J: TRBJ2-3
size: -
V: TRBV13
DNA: TGTGCCAGCAGCTTAACCCCCTCAGGGCCCCAAACTACGCAGTATTTT
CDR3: CASSLTPSGPQTTQYF

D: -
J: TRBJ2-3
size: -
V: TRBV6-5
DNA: TGTGCCAGCACCAAATCCGGAGTATCAGATACGCAGTATTTT
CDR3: CASTKSGVSDTQYF

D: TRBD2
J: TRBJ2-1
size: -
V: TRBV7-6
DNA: TGTGCCAGCAGCTTATTATCCGGACTAGCGGGAGGTGAGCAGTTCTTC
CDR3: CASSLLSGLAGGEQFF

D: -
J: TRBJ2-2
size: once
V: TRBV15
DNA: TGTGCCACCAGCAGAGTAGCGACGAGACCCACCGGGGAGCTGTTTTTT
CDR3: CATSRVATRPTGELFF

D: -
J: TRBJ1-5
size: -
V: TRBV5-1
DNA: TGCGCCAGCAGCCCGGGGACATTCAGCAATCAGCCCCAGCATTTT
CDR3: CASSPGTFSNQPQHF

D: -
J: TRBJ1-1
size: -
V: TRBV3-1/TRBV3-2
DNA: TGTGCCAGCAGCCAAGATGGGGGGGATTCCACTGAAGCTTTCTTT
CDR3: CASSQDGGDSTEAFF

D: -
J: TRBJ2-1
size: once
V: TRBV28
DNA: TGTGCCAGCAGGGAAGGACAGCCATACAATGAGCAGTTCTTC
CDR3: CASREGQPYNEQFF

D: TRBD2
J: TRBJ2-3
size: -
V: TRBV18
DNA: TGTGCCAGCTCCTCGGGAGCGGGAGCGGATACGCAGTATTTT
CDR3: CASSSGAGADTQYF

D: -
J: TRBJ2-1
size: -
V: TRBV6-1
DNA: TGTGCCAGCAGTGAATCCAGATACAATGAGCAGTTCTTC
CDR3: CASSESRYNEQFF

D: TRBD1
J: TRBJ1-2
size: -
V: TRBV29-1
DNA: TGCAGCGTTGGGGGACAGGGAAGTGGGGGCTACACCTTC
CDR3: CSVGGQGSGGYTF

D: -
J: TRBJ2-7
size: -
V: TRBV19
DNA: TGTGCCAGTAGTTACAGGAACCCCTACGAGCAGTACTTC
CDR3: CASSYRNPYEQYF

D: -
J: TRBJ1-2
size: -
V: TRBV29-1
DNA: TGCAGCGCAATGACAGGCTCTCTTTATGGCTACACCTTC
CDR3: CSAMTGSLYGYTF

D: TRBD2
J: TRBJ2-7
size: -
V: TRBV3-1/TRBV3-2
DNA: TGTGCCAGCAGCCAAGATCTGCTAGCGGGAGGGGGCCCGGGCTACGAGCAGTACTTC
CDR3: CASSQDLLAGGGPGYEQYF

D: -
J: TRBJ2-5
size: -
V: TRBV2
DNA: TGTGCCAGCAGGAGGGGGGAGGGCCAGGAGACCCAGTACTTC
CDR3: CASRRGEGQETQYF

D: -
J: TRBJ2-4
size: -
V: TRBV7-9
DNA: TGTGCCAGCAGCGGGAGATCGGAAAACATTCAGTACTTC
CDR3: CASSGRSENIQYF

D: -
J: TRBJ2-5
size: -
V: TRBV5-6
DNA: TGTGCCAGCAGCTTGTACGGTTCCCAAGAGACCCAGTACTTC
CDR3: CASSLYGSQETQYF

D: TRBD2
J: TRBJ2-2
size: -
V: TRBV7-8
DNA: TGTGCCAGCAGCCTTTCCGGGAGGACATCGATAAACACCGGGGAGCTGTTTTTT
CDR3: CASSLSGRTSINTGELFF

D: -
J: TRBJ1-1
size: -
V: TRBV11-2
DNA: TGTGCCAGCAGCTTAGGTGAAGCCGCGACAGGCCTCACTGAAGCTTTCTTT
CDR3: CASSLGEAATGLTEAFF

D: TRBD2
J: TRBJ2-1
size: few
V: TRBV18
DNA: TGTGCCAGCTCACCAGCACTAGCGGGGAATGAGCAGTTCTTC
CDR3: CASSPALAGNEQFF

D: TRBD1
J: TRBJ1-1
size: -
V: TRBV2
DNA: TGTGCCAGCAGTGCGGACAGGGATGTGAGAACTGAAGCTTTCTTT
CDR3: CASSADRDVRTEAFF

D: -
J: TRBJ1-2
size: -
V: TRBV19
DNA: TGTGCCAGTAGTATAGATCATCGGGGGATTACCTATGGCTACACCTTC
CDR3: CASSIDHRGITYGYTF

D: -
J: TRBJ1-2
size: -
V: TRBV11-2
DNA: TGTGCCAGCAGCTTACCTTCGGGGGACGGCTACACCTTC
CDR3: CASSLPSGDGYTF

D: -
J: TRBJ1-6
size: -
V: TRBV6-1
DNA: TGTGCCAGCAGTGAAAATACACCCAGGGATTCACCCCTCCACTTT
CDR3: CASSENTPRDSPLHF

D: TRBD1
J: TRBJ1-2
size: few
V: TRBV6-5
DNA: TGTGCCAGCAGAATACGACAGGGGGAGGGCTACACCTTC
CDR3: CASRIRQGEGYTF

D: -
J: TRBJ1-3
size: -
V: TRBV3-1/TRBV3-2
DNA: TGTGCCAGCAGCCAAGCTAGGCACAGGGAGACTGGAAACACCATATATTTT
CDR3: CASSQARHRETGNTIYF

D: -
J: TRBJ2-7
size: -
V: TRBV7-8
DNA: TGTGCCAGCAGCTTAGACAGGACCCCCTACGAGCAGTACTTC
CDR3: CASSLDRTPYEQYF

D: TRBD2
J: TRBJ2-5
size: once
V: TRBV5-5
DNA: TGTGCCAGCACCATCGGACTAGCGGGAGTGGAGACCCAGTACTTC
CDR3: CASTIGLAGVETQYF

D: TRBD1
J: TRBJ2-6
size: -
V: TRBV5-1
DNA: TGCGCCAGCAGCCCGACAGGGGTCGGGGCCAACGTCCTGACTTTC
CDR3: CASSPTGVGANVLTF

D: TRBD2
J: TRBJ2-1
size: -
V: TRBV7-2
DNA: TGTGCCAGCAGCCCCCTGGGCGGGAGATACAATGAGCAGTTCTTC
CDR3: CASSPLGGRYNEQFF

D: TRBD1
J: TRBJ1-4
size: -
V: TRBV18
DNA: TGTGCCAGCTCACTACGGACAGGGCCCACTAATGAAAAACTGTTTTTT
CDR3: CASSLRTGPTNEKLFF

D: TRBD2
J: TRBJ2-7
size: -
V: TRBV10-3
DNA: TGTGCCATCAGTGAGCCCCAGCGGGAGTCGTACGAGCAGTACTTC
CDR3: CAISEPQRESYEQYF

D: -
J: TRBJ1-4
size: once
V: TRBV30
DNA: TGTGCCTGGAGTGTCTCGGCAACTAATGAAAAACTGTTTTTT
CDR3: CAWSVSATNEKLFF

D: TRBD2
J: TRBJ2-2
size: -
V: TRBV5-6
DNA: TGTGCCAGCAGCAATCCATTAGCGGGAGTCCCCGGGGAGCTGTTTTTT
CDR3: CASSNPLAGVPGELFF

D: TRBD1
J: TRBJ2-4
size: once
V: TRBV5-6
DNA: TGTGCCAGCAGCTCGACAGGGACGATAAACATTCAGTACTTC
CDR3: CASSSTGTINIQYF

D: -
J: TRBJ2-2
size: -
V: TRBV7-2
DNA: TGTGCCAGCAGGGGAGGTATCGATATCAGGGAGCTGTTTTTT
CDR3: CASRGGIDIRELFF

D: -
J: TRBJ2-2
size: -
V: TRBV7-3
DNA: TGTGCCAGCAGCTTATCCAGGGCGAGCACCGGGGAGCTGTTTTTT
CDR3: CASSLSRASTGELFF

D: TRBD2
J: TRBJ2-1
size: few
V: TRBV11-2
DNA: TGTGCCAGCAGCCCCAGGACTAGCGGGACATCAATGAAACAGTTCTTC
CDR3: CASSPRTSGTSMKQFF

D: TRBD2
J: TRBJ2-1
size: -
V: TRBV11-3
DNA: TGTGCCAGCAGCTTAACCCGAACTAGCGGGAATAACAATGAGCAGTTCTTC
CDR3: CASSLTRTSGNNNEQFF

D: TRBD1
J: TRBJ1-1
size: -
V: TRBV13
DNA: TGTGCCAGCAGCATAAACGACAGGGGGAACACTGAAGCTTTCTTT
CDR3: CASSINDRGNTEAFF

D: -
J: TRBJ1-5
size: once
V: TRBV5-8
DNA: TGTGCCAGCAGCTGGGCAGGGCCCCAGCATTTT
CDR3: CASSWAGPQHF